This T cell receptor beta chain was recovered during a study of PD-L1 blockade in urothelial cancer (dated by TCRdb to 2017 to 2019). For context, the study as a whole: All patients started therapy around 2014 and received atezolizumab 1,200 mg intravenously every 3 weeks. Durable clinical benefit was defined as a progression-free survival longer than 6 months, and TCR features were additionally tested against progression-free survival and overall survival. An exploratory multi-omic analysis was conducted of the somatic, immune and clinical correlates of response to PD-L1 blockade with atezolizumab in urothelial cancer. Pretreatment blood TCR-seq was available for about 27 patients, at least one posttreatment blood collection was obtained for 25 or so patients, and tumor TCR-seq was available for 25 or so patients. About 85% of the roughly 29 patients were males with bladder-origin urothelial cancer, and 18 of 29 reported a prior smoking history. TCR sequencing covered pretreatment tumor samples and matched, serially collected peripheral blood taken before and after atezolizumab treatment. Blood samples gave a median of around 140,000 T cells and 88,000 or so unique TCRs, with a median clonality of approximately 0.078. Blood samples were analyzed 3 weeks after the start of treatment (second dose) and 6 weeks after the start of treatment. Durable clinical benefit was achieved by nine patients and was not achieved by 20 patients. An ECOG performance status of 0 or 1 was recorded for the patients, and 0 to 3 prior chemotherapy regimens had been received by the patients. In the same patients, pretreatment tumors underwent whole exome sequencing and RNA sequencing in addition to TCR sequencing. Paper-wide results and their limitations: Because of the small sample size (n ≈ 27) and the many exploratory analyses performed, the results are intended to be regarded as hypothesis-generating. Improved progression-free and overall survival was associated with having pretreatment peripheral blood TCR clonality below the median. At 3 weeks after the start of treatment, tumor-associated TCR clones in peripheral blood had expanded more in patients with durable benefit (n ≈ 24, p = 0.022).

The cohort comprised 29 patients with locally advanced or metastatic urothelial carcinoma treated at Memorial Sloan Kettering on a trial protocol. Peripheral blood mononuclear cells were collected pretreatment and during treatment, with between 1 and 8 total time points obtained per patient. The Qiagen DNeasy Blood extraction kit was used to purify genomic DNA from total PBMCs and tumor samples. Collected pretreatment and during treatment, PBMCs were isolated and stored as previously described. Concerning this clone: No cognate antigen has been identified for it. Nothing much larger sits one base from this clone, and base qualities are not available.

The CDR3 has 14 amino acids, counting the end cysteine and phenylalanine. Of all the DNA, just the CDR3 is kept, 42 bases in frame from base 1. CDR1 and CDR2, looked up from the germline V gene (reference sequence), are SEHNR and FQNEAQ. The junction carries 9 bases between V and J, which are trimmed by 4 bases and 3 bases respectively. To estimate absolute template abundance from read counts, synthetic TCR analog templates were spiked into each PCR. The immunoSEQ assay used bias-controlled V and J gene primers to amplify TCRbeta CDR3 regions from genomic DNA. Sequencing of rearranged TCRbeta segments was performed at approximately 20X coverage. In the paper's pipeline: Clustering was used to correct sequencing errors, and CDR3s were annotated against IMGT so that V, D and J genes could be assigned. Out-of-frame and stop-codon sequences were excluded, and only productive TCRbeta rearrangements were used in downstream analyses. To compute clonality, Shannon entropy was normalized by the log of the number of unique productive sequences and then subtracted from one. Clones differing between time points or between blood and tumor were identified by Fisher's exact test with Benjamini-Hochberg correction at adjusted p below 0.01. As stored in TCRdb, this immuneACCESS dataset retains in-frame rearrangements with V and J assigned. A fraction of the clones does not appear; measured against another copy, unresolved V genes explain less than half of the discrepancy, and the remainder lacks a known reason. V, J and clone size are taken as reported in that table, and D and trimming were inferred from the DNA itself. Within this sample are 30,000 or so clones, with around 86% of them counted one time only. The top ten constitute approximately 2.1% of the sample.

The sample was PBMCs, taken around atezolizumab (anti-PD-L1) treatment. The V and J genes are TRBV7-9 and TRBJ1-4; no D gene can be assigned with confidence. This receptor was obtained from a middle-aged man with urothelial cancer. The DNA reads TGTGCCAGCAGCTCAGGACTGCCTAATGAAAAACTGTTTTTT. The translation is CASSSGLPNEKLFF.